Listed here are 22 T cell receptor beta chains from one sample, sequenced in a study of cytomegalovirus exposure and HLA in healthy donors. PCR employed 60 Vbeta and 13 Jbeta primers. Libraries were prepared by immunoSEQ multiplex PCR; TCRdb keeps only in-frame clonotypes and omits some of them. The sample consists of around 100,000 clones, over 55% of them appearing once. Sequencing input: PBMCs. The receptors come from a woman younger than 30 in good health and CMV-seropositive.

The CDR3 is CSSDGLAFHNEQFF. In DNA form, the CDR3 reads TGCAGCTCTGACGGACTAGCGTTCCACAATGAGCAGTTCTTC. The chain uses TRBV29-1 and TRBJ2-1; 9 positions match TRBD2. CDR1 SQVTM and CDR2 ANQGSEA come from the germline V gene. J lost 5 bases, V lost 8 bases, and 10 bases had no gene match. CDR3 length equals 14 residues.

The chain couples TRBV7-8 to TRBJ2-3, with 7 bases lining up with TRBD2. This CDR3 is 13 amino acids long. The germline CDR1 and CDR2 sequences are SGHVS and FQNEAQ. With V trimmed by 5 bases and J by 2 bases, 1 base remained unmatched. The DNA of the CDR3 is TGTGCCAGCAGCCGGGGGGTCACAGATACGCAGTATTTT. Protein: CASSRGVTDTQYF.

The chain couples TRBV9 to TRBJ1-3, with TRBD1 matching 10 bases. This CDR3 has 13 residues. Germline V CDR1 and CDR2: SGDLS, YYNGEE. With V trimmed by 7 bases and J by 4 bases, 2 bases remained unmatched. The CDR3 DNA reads TGTGCCAGCCAGGGACAGGGGGGAAACACCATATATTTT. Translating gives CASQGQGGNTIYF.

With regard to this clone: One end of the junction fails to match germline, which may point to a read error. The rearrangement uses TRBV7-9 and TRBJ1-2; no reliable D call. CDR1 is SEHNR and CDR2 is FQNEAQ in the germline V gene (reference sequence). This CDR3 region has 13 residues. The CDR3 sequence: CASSLAGVPLCLF. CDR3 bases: TGTGCCAGCAGCTTAGCCGGGGTACCTTTATGCCTCTTC.

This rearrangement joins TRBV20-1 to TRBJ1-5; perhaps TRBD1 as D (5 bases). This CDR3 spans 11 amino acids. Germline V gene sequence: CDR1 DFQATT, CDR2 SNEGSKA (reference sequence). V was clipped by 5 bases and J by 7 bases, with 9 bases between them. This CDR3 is CSAGGEQPQHF. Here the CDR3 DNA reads TGCAGTGCTGGAGGGGAGCAGCCCCAGCATTTT.

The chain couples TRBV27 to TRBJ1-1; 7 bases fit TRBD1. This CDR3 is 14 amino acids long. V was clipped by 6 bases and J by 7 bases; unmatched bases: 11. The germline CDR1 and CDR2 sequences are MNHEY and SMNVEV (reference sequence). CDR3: CASSSKLQGNEAFF. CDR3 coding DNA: TGTGCCAGCAGCTCCAAATTACAGGGGAATGAAGCTTTCTTT.

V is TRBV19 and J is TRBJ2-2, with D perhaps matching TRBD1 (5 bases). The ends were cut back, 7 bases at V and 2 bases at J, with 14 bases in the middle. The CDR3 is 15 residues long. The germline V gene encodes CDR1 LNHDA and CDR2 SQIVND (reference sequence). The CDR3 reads CASTHRTSNTGELFF. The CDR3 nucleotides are TGTGCCAGTACCCACAGGACATCAAACACCGGGGAGCTGTTTTTT.

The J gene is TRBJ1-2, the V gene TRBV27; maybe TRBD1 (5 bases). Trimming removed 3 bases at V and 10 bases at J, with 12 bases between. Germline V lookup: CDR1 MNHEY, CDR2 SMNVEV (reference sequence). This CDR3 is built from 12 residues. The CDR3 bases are TGTGCCAGCAGTTTTGGGGGGAATGCCTACACCTTC. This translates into CASSFGGNAYTF.

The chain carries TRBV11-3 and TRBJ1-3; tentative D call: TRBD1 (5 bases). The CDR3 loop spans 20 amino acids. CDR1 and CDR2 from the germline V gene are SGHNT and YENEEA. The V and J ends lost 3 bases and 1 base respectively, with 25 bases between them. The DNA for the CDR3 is TGTGCCAGCAGCTTCCCCGACAGATCCTCTAGGTTCGAATCTGGAAACACCATATATTTT. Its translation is CASSFPDRSSRFESGNTIYF.

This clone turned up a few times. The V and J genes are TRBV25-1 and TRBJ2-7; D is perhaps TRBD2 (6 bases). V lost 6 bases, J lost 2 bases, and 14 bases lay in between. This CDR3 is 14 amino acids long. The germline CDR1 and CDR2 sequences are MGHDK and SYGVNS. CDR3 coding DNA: TGTGCCAGCAGCGACGCGGGGATCACCTACGAGCAGTACTTC. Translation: CASSDAGITYEQYF.

CDR3 DNA: TGCGCCAGCAGCCAAGATCGTGATAGCGGGAACCCCTACGAGCAGTACTTC. Protein sequence: CASSQDRDSGNPYEQYF. V usage is TRBV4-3 and J usage is TRBJ2-7, with 8 positions matching TRBD2. The CDR3 runs to 17 residues. V lost 0 bases to trimming and J lost 2 bases; unmatched junction nucleotides: 9. Germline V gene sequence: CDR1 LGHNA, CDR2 YSLEER.

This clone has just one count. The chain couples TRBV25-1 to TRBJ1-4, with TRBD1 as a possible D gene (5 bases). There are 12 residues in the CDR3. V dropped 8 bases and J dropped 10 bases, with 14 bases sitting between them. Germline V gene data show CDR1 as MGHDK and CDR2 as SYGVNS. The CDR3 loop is CASRTGRGKLFF. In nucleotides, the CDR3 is TGTGCCAGCCGGACTGGGAGGGGAAAACTGTTTTTT. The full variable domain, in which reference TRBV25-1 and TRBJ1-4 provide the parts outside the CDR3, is EADIYQTPRYLVIGTGKKITLECSQTMGHDKMYWYQQDPGMELHLIHYSYGVNSTEKGDLSSESTVSRIRTEHFPLTLESARPSHTSQYLCASRTGRGKLFFGSGTQLSVL.

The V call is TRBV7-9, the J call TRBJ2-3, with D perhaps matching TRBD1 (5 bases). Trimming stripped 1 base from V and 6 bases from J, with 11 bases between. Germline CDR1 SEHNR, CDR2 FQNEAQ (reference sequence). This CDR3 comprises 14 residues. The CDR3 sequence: CASSLGGPGDTQYF. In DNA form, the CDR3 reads TGTGCCAGCAGCTTAGGTGGTCCAGGGGATACGCAGTATTTT.

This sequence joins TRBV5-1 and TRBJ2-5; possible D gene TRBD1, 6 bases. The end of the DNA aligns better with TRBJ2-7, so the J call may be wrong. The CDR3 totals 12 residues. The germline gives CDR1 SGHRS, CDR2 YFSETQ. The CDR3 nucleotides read TGCGCCAGCAGCTACAGGGATTACGAGCAGTACTTC. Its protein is CASSYRDYEQYF.

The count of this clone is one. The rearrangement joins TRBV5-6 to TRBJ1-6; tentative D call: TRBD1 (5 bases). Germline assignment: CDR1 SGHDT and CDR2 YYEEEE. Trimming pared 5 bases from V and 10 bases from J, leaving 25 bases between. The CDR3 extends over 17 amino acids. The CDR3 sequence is CASRITMGRVRGSPLHF. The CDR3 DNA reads TGTGCCAGCAGAATTACGATGGGCAGGGTGCGTGGCTCACCCCTCCACTTT.

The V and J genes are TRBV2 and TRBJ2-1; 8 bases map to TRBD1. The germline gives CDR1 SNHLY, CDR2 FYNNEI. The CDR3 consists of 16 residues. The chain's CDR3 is CASGRQGLITYNEQFF. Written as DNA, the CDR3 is TGTGCAAGTGGAAGACAGGGGCTGATAACCTACAATGAGCAGTTCTTC.

Here the CDR3 DNA reads TGTGCCAGCAGGGGACGGACTAGCGGGAGTGGAGATACGCAGTATTTT. Amino acids: CASRGRTSGSGDTQYF. The chain carries TRBV11-1 and TRBJ2-3; 13 nucleotides align to TRBD2. From germline, CDR1 is SGHAT and CDR2 FQDESV (reference sequence). J gave up 5 bases and V 6 bases, and 8 bases lay outside the gene matches. The CDR3 sequence is 16 residues long.

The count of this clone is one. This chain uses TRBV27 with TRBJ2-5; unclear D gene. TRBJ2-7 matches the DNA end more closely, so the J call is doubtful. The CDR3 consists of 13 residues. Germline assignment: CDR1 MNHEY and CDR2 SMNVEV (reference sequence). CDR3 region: CASSYRVEHEQYF. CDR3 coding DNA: TGTGCCAGCAGTTACCGGGTCGAGCACGAGCAGTACTTC.

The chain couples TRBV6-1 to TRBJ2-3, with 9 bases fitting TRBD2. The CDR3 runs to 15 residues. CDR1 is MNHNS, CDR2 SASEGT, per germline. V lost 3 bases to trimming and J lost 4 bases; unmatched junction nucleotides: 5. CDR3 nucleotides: TGTGCCAGCAGTGAGGCAGCGGGGGGCCCAGATACGCAGTATTTT. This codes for CASSEAAGGPDTQYF.

The CDR3 bases are TGTGCCAGCTCACTCAGGTCCCGGGAGACCCAGTACTTC. Its protein product is CASSLRSRETQYF. The chain employs TRBV18 and TRBJ2-5; D gene unclear. Trimming cost V 4 bases and J 5 bases, with 11 bases left between them. This CDR3 spans 13 amino acids. Germline assignment: CDR1 KGHSH and CDR2 LQKENI.

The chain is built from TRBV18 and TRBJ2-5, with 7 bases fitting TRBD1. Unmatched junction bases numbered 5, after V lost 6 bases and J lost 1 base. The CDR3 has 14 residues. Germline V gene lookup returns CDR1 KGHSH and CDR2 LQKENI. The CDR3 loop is CASSAYRGQETQYF. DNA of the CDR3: TGTGCCAGCTCCGCATACAGGGGCCAAGAGACCCAGTACTTC.

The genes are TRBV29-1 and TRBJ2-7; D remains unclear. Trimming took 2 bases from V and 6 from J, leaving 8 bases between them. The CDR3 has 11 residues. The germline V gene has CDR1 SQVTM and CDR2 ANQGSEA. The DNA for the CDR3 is TGCAGCGTTGAAACTCCCTCCGAGCAGTACTTC. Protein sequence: CSVETPSEQYF.